The 3 T cell receptor beta chains below were found in one sample sequenced in a study of cytomegalovirus exposure and HLA in healthy donors. The PCR was carried out with 60 Vbeta primers and 13 Jbeta primers. Some clones are missing from TCRdb's copy, which holds only in-frame ones; the method was immunoSEQ multiplex PCR. The sample records approximately 170,000 clones, 79% being singletons. The material sequenced was PBMCs. The receptors here all came from a woman aged 50 to 60 in good health and CMV-seronegative.

The V and J genes are TRBV6-1 and TRBJ2-5; TRBD2 matches 8 bases. The DNA end is more similar to TRBJ2-7, so the J call may be wrong. CDR1 MNHNS and CDR2 SASEGT come from the germline V gene. The CDR3 totals 14 residues. The CDR3 here is CASNLAGATYEQYF. The CDR3 DNA is TGTGCCAGCAATCTAGCGGGCGCCACCTACGAGCAGTACTTC.

This chain uses TRBV30 with TRBJ1-1, with D possibly TRBD1 on 5 matching bases. The CDR3 loop spans 14 amino acids. V was trimmed by 0 bases and J by 1 base, leaving 9 bases between them. CDR1 is GTSNPN, CDR2 SVGIG, per germline (reference sequence). In DNA, the CDR3 is TGTGCCTGGAGTGTGGGCGGGGCGAACACTGAAGCTTTCTTT. Protein sequence: CAWSVGGANTEAFF. The full variable domain, its missing parts supplied by reference TRBV30 and TRBJ1-1, is SQTIHQWPATLVQPVGSPLSLECTVEGTSNPNLYWYRQAAGRGLQLLFYSVGIGQISSEVPQNLSASRPQDRQFILSSKKLLLSDSGFYLCAWSVGGANTEAFFGQGTRLTVV.

In regard to this clone: At one end, the junction sequence differs from germline, possibly due to a read error. This chain uses TRBV29-1 with TRBJ2-5; 9 nucleotides line up with TRBD2. The CDR3 has 16 amino acids. Germline CDR1 is SQVTM and CDR2 is ANQGSEA. The CDR3 is CSIEGGGGGKGETQYF. DNA for the CDR3: TGCAGCATTGAAGGGGGCGGGGGGGGAAAAGGGGAGACCCAGTACTTC.